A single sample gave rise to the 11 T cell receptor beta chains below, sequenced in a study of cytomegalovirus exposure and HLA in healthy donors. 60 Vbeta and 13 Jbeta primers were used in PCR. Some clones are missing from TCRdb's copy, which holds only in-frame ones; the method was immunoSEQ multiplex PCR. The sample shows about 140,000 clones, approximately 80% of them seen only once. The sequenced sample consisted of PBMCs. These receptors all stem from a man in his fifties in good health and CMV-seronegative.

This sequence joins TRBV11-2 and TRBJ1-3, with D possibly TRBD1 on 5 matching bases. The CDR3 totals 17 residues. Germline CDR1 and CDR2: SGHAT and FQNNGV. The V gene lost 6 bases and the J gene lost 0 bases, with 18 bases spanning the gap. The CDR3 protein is CASSHWGRAASGNTIYF. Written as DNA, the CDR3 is TGTGCCAGCAGTCACTGGGGGAGGGCGGCCTCTGGAAACACCATATATTTT.

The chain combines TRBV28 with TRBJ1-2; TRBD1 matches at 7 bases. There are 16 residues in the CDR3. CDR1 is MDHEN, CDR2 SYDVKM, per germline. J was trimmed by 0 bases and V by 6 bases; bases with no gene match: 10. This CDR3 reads CASSLIGTETNYGYTF. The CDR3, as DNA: TGTGCCAGCAGCCTCATAGGGACAGAGACTAACTATGGCTACACCTTC.

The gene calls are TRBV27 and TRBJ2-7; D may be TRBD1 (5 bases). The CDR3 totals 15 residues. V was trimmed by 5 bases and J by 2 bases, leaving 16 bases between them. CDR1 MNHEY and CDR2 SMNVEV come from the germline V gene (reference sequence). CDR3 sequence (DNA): TGTGCCAGCAGTCCAGTAGCAGGGAAGGCCTACGAGCAGTACTTC. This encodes CASSPVAGKAYEQYF.

The CDR3 region has the DNA TGTGCCAGCAGTGAACGGACAGGCCCTAATGAAAAACTGTTTTTT. Amino acids: CASSERTGPNEKLFF. V usage is TRBV25-1 and J usage is TRBJ1-4, with 7 bases identical to TRBD1. Germline assignment: CDR1 MGHDK and CDR2 SYGVNS. The J segment lost 3 bases and the V segment lost 2 bases, leaving 3 bases of the junction unmatched. The CDR3 consists of 15 residues.

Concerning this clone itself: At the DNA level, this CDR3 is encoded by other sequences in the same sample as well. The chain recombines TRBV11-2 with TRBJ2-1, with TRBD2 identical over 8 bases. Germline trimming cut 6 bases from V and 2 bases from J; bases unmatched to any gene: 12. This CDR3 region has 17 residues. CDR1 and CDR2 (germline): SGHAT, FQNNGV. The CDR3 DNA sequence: TGTGCCAGCAGGGGGCTGAGCGGGAGAAATACCTACAATGAGCAGTTCTTC. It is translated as CASRGLSGRNTYNEQFF.

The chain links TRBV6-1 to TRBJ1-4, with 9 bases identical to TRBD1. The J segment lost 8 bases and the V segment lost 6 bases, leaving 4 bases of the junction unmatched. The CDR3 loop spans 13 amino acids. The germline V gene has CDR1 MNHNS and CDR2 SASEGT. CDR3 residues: CASRQGAKEKLFF. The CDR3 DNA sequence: TGTGCCAGCAGACAGGGGGCAAAAGAAAAACTGTTTTTT.

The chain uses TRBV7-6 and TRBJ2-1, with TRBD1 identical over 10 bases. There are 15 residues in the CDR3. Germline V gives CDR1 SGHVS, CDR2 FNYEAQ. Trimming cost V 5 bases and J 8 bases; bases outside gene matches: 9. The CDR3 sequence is CASSTTGTGVDEQFF. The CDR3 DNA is TGTGCCAGCAGCACCACCGGGACAGGGGTCGATGAGCAGTTCTTC.

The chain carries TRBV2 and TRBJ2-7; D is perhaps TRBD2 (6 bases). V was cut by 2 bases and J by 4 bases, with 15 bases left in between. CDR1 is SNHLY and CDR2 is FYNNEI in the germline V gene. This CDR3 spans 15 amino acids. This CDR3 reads CASSERDRGGYEQYF. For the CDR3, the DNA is TGTGCCAGCAGTGAACGGGACCGGGGAGGTTACGAGCAGTACTTC.

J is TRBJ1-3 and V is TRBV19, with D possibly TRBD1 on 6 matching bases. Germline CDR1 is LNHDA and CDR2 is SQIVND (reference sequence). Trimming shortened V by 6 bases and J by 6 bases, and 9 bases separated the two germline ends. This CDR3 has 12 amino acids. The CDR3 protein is CASSRGLNTIYF. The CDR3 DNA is TGTGCCAGTAGCAGGGGCCTAAACACCATATATTTT.

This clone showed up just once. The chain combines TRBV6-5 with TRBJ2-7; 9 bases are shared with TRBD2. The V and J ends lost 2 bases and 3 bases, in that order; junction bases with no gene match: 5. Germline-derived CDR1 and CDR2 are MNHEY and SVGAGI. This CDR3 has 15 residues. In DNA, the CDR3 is TGTGCCAGCAGTTACAGCGGGAGGCCCTTCTACGAGCAGTACTTC. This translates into CASSYSGRPFYEQYF.

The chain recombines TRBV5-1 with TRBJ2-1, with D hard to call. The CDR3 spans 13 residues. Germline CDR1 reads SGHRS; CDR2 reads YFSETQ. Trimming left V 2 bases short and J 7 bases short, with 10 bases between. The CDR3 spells CASSFRPRNEQFF. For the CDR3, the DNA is TGCGCCAGCAGCTTCCGACCTAGGAATGAGCAGTTCTTC.